This T cell receptor (beta chain) was observed in a study of blood T cell repertoires in COVID-19. Turning to the study itself: Donors in the United States, Italy and Spain gave samples during acute or convalescent COVID-19.

The CDR3 has 15 amino acids. Per the germline V gene, CDR1 is LGHNA and CDR2 is YSLEER. Unmatched junction bases numbered 7, after V lost 0 bases and J lost 5 bases. Original processing notes: Amplification with reference gene primers provided the estimates of nucleated cell counts. Repertoires were generated with immunoSEQ multiplex PCR, while TCRdb's copy carries only in-frame clones and drops some. V and J calls and clone size come straight from that table; D and trimming were deduced from the DNA. The table has a few hundred thousand clones, 86% seen once; the top ten hold 5.5% to 8%. The clonotype comes from a man aged 55 to 69 with acute or convalescent COVID-19. This rearrangement joins TRBV4-3 to TRBJ2-7, with 7 bases that match TRBD1. The sequencing sample was made of peripheral blood. Here the CDR3 reads CASSQDLGTGDEQYF. The DNA of the CDR3 is TGCGCCAGCAGCCAAGATTTAGGAACAGGGGACGAGCAGTACTTC.